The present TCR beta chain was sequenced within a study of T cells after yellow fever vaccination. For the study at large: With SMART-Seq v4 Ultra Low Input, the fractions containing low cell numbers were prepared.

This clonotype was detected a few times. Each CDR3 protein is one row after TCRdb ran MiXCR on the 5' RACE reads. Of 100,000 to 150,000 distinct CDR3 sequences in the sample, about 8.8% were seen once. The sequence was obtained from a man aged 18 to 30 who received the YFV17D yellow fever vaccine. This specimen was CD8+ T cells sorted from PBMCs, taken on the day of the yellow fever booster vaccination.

In DNA form, the CDR3 reads TGCGCCAGCAGTGCGAACACCGGGGAGCTGTTTTTT. Translating it yields CASSANTGELFF. J is TRBJ2-2 and V is TRBV10-2; D is unclear. Germline CDR1 is WSHSY and CDR2 is SAAADI. V shed 4 bases and J shed 0 bases, with 0 bases lying between them. The CDR3 contains 12 residues.